A single TCR beta chain is shown here with its context. As yet, its antigen is unknown. UMI-tagged TRB cDNA libraries were built via 5' RACE. TCRdb reprocessed the 5' RACE reads and stores each CDR3 protein as one record, lacking DNA. This specimen shows some 49,000 distinct CDR3 sequences; the ten leading clones hold 2% to 3%. CD45RO-CCR7+CD27+CD95- marked naive CD8+ T cells. This entry is derived from a study of CXCR3-negative and CXCR3-positive naive CD8 T cells. General observations from the study: Naive CXCR3-positive and CXCR3-negative cells shared similar TRBV-TRBJ usage, unlike memory cells.

This clonotype originated in a human donor in good health. Some clones in this sample may be carry-over from other donors' samples. The specimen was naive CXCR3- CD8+ T cells from blood. Subset reported: CD45RO-CCR7+CD27+CD95- naive CD8+ T cells lacking CXCR3 (TNR3-).

CDR3 in amino acids: CASSFGGGGYEQYF. V usage is TRBV7-9 and J usage is TRBJ2-7; the D gene TCRdb calls, TRBD1, cannot be checked with no DNA. The germline CDR1 and CDR2 sequences are SEHNR and FQNEAQ (reference sequence). The CDR3 runs 14 residues.